The 19 T cell receptor beta chains below all came from one sample that was sequenced in a study of blood T cell repertoires in COVID-19. The repertoire was sequenced with immunoSEQ multiplex PCR; TCRdb's copy has only in-frame clones and lacks some. The sample holds roughly 13,000 clones; approximately 78% are singletons and the top ten take approximately 34%. Sequences were obtained from peripheral blood. These receptor sequences come from a human donor in a cohort sampled during active COVID-19.

The chain uses TRBV7-8 and TRBJ2-2; D is possibly TRBD2 (5 bases). The CDR3 has 15 residues. The germline V and J ends were trimmed by 1 base and 1 base, with 7 bases remaining between them. Germline V gene lookup returns CDR1 SGHVS and CDR2 FQNEAQ. The CDR3, as DNA: TGTGCCAGCAGCTTAGTTGGAGGGAACACCGGGGAGCTGTTTTTT. Translated, it gives CASSLVGGNTGELFF. The variable domain in full, with the rest retrieved from reference TRBV7-8 and TRBJ2-2, is GAGVSQSPRYKVAKRGQDVALRCDPISGHVSLFWYQQALGQGPEFLTYFQNEAQLDKSGLPSDRFFAERPEGSVSTLKIQRTQQEDSAVYLCASSLVGGNTGELFFGEGSRLTVL.

The V gene is TRBV3-1 (or the pseudogene TRBV3-2), the J gene TRBJ2-3; possible D gene TRBD2, 5 bases. Germline lookup yields CDR1 LGHDT and CDR2 YNNKEL (reference sequence). The CDR3 is 15 residues long. V lost 1 base and J 2 bases, leaving 10 bases between the germline ends. CDR3 loop: CASSQGGVYTDTQYF. In nucleotides, the CDR3 is TGTGCCAGCAGCCAAGGGGGAGTTTACACAGATACGCAGTATTTT.

This clone occurred once. This chain uses TRBV2 with TRBJ1-2; D is possibly TRBD1 (5 bases). This CDR3 has 14 residues. V lost 7 bases, J lost 8 bases, and 20 bases lay in between. Germline assignment: CDR1 SNHLY and CDR2 FYNNEI. In nucleotides, the CDR3 is TGTGCCAGCACCAGTGATGGCAGGGTGGCAGGCTACACCTTC. It specifies CASTSDGRVAGYTF. The complete variable domain, with remaining parts taken from reference TRBV2 and TRBJ1-2, reads EPEVTQTPSHQVTQMGQEVILRCVPISNHLYFYWYRQILGQKVEFLVSFYNNEISEKSEIFDDQFSVERPDGSNFTLKIRSTKLEDSAMYFCASTSDGRVAGYTFGSGTRLTVV.

This clone was seen more than once but under ten times. This chain connects TRBV5-1 to TRBJ1-3; no clear D gene. V lost 0 bases and J 6 bases, leaving 7 bases between the germline ends. There are 13 residues in the CDR3. Per germline, CDR1 SGHRS and CDR2 YFSETQ. CDR3 bases: TGCGCCAGCAGCTTGGACCGAGAAAACACCATATATTTT. Its protein product is CASSLDRENTIYF.

The rearrangement links TRBV6-6 to TRBJ1-1; a weak D match, TRBD1 (5 bases). Germline values: CDR1 MNHNY, CDR2 SVGAGI (reference sequence). CDR3 length equals 16 residues. The V gene lost 7 bases and the J gene lost 0 bases, with 18 bases spanning the gap. CDR3 residues: CASTKGGTHMNTEAFF. The CDR3, as DNA: TGTGCCAGCACAAAGGGAGGGACGCACATGAACACTGAAGCTTTCTTT.

V usage is TRBV23-1 and J usage is TRBJ2-4, with 8 nucleotides matching TRBD1. TRBV23-1 falls under the ORF class, with uncertain function. The CDR3 is made up of 17 amino acids. The junction had 8 bases not matched to a gene; V was cut back by 0 bases and J by 4 bases. The CDR3 loop reads CASSQSGRGLKKNIQYF. The CDR3 DNA reads as TGCGCCAGCAGTCAATCGGGCAGGGGGCTGAAAAAAAACATTCAGTACTTC.

This clone is labeled medium-sized. The V call is TRBV16, the J call TRBJ1-5; 7 nucleotides line up with TRBD1. CDR3 length: 14 residues. The V segment lost 5 bases and the J segment 7 bases; nucleotides outside the gene matches: 8. The V gene's germline CDR1 is KGHSY and CDR2 FQNENV. In nucleotides, the CDR3 is TGTGCCAGCAGCGGCGACAGGGTGGGCCAGCCCCAGCATTTT. This codes for CASSGDRVGQPQHF. The complete variable domain, with remaining parts taken from reference TRBV16 and TRBJ1-5, reads GEEVAQTPKHLVRGEGQKAKLYCAPIKGHSYVFWYQQVLKNEFKFLISFQNENVFDETGMPKERFSAKCLPNSPCSLEIQATKLEDSAVYFCASSGDRVGQPQHFGDGTRLSIL.

This chain joins TRBV25-1 and TRBJ1-3, with D maybe TRBD1 (6 bases). With 7 bases removed from V and 0 bases from J, the gap between germline ends came to 10 bases. The germline CDR1 and CDR2 sequences are MGHDK and SYGVNS. The CDR3 runs to 14 residues. CDR3 in DNA: TGTGCCAGCAAGGGACAACCCTCTGGAAACACCATATATTTT. This gives the protein CASKGQPSGNTIYF.

The chain carries TRBV10-3 and TRBJ2-7, with D possibly TRBD2 on 5 matching bases. CDR1 ENHRY and CDR2 SYGVKD come from the germline V gene. The CDR3 contains 13 residues. Trimming shortened V by 11 bases and J by 1 base, and 15 bases separated the two germline ends. CDR3 bases: TGTGCCTCGGAGGCGGCGCTTTCCTACGAGCAGTACTTC. It codes for CASEAALSYEQYF.

This clone was observed a handful of times. This rearrangement joins TRBV6-1 to TRBJ1-5; D gene ambiguous. V lost 0 bases and J 8 bases, leaving 17 bases between the germline ends. Looked up from germline, CDR1 is MNHNS and CDR2 is SASEGT. This CDR3 spans 16 amino acids. CDR3 sequence reads: CASSEAMGSAVKPQHF. CDR3 bases: TGTGCCAGCAGTGAAGCGATGGGGAGCGCAGTTAAGCCCCAGCATTTT.

V is TRBV28 and J is TRBJ2-1; possibly TRBD2 for D (6 bases). The CDR3 runs 14 residues. Germline V lookup: CDR1 MDHEN, CDR2 SYDVKM. The V and J ends lost 3 bases and 6 bases respectively, with 12 bases between them. This CDR3 is CASSFYGGVNEQFF. The CDR3 nucleotides read TGTGCCAGCAGTTTTTATGGCGGGGTCAATGAGCAGTTCTTC.

The rearrangement links TRBV29-1 to TRBJ1-1; 7 bases align to TRBD1. V was pared by 5 bases and J by 7 bases, with 4 bases of the junction left unmatched. CDR1 SQVTM and CDR2 ANQGSEA come from the germline V gene. The CDR3 runs 11 residues. The CDR3 DNA reads TGCAGCGTTCCCAGGGGGGATGAAGCTTTCTTT. It translates to CSVPRGDEAFF.

The gene calls are TRBV20-1 and TRBJ2-2; D gene unclear. The CDR3 is made up of 14 amino acids. Germline CDR1 is DFQATT and CDR2 is SNEGSKA (reference sequence). V was pared by 3 bases and J by 1 base, with 9 bases between. CDR3 bases: TGCAGTGCTAGTCGCACAGAGAACACCGGGGAGCTGTTTTTT. This sequence encodes CSASRTENTGELFF.

This rearrangement joins TRBV5-5 to TRBJ1-6; TRBD1 agrees at 7 bases. The CDR3 runs 13 residues. The junction had 3 bases not matched to a gene; V was cut back by 4 bases and J by 8 bases. Germline CDR1 reads SGHKS; CDR2 reads YYEKEE (reference sequence). CDR3 nucleotides: TGTGCCAGCAGCCTAACAGGGGATTCACCCCTCCACTTT. It specifies CASSLTGDSPLHF.

The rearrangement joins TRBV5-1 to TRBJ1-4; D is possibly TRBD1 (6 bases). The CDR3 spans 16 residues. V was pared by 0 bases and J by 4 bases, with 13 bases between. CDR1 and CDR2 from the germline V gene are SGHRS and YFSETQ. The DNA of the CDR3 is TGCGCCAGCAGCTTGGGCATGGGGGCTCTTAATGAAAAACTGTTTTTT. Amino acids: CASSLGMGALNEKLFF.

This clone was seen a single time. This chain links TRBV12-3 or TRBV12-4 with TRBJ1-5; 9 bases match TRBD1. V lost 5 bases and J lost 7; bases outside the gene matches: 3. CDR3 length equals 13 residues. CDR3 nucleotide sequence: TGTGCCAGCAGTCGGACAGGGGAACAGCCCCAGCATTTT. Protein: CASSRTGEQPQHF.

J is TRBJ1-1 and V is TRBV3-1 (or the pseudogene TRBV3-2), with 10 bases lining up with TRBD1. This CDR3 has 14 residues. The V segment lost 5 bases and the J segment 7 bases; nucleotides outside the gene matches: 7. The germline V gene encodes CDR1 LGHDT and CDR2 YNNKEL (reference sequence). The CDR3: CASSSYDRGHEAFF. The CDR3 nucleotides read TGTGCCAGCAGCTCTTATGACAGGGGGCATGAAGCTTTCTTT.

The CDR3 here is CATSRDQGGEQYF. CDR3 nucleotide sequence: TGTGCCACCAGCAGAGATCAAGGGGGCGAGCAGTACTTC. The gene calls are TRBV15 and TRBJ2-7; D possibly corresponds to TRBD1 (6 bases). Germline-derived CDR1 and CDR2 are LNHNV and YYDKDF (reference sequence). The V and J ends lost 0 bases and 6 bases respectively, with 9 bases between them. This CDR3 has 13 residues.

V gene TRBV30 combines with J gene TRBJ1-5; 10 bases map to TRBD1. J lost 6 bases, V lost 1 base, and 3 bases had no gene match. The germline gives CDR1 GTSNPN, CDR2 SVGIG (reference sequence). This CDR3 comprises 14 residues. The CDR3 DNA sequence: TGTGCCTGGAGTGGACAGGGGGCGCGTCAGCCCCAGCATTTT. This translates into CAWSGQGARQPQHF.